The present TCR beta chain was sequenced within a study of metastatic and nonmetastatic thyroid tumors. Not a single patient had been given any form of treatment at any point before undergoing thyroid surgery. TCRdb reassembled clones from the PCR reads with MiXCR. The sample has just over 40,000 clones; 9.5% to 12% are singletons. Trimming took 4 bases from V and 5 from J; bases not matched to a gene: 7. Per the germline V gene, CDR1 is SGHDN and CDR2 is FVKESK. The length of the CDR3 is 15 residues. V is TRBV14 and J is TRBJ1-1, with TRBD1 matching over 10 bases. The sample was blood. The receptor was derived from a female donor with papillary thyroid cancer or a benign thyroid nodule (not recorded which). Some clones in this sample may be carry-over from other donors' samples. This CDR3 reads CASSLDRGRWTEAFF. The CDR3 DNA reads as TGTGCCAGCAGCCTAGACAGGGGGCGATGGACTGAAGCTTTCTTT.